This TCR beta chain was identified in a study of blood T cell repertoires in COVID-19. Study-wide context: Acute-phase and convalescent COVID-19 samples originated in the United States, Italy and Spain.

Data came from immunoSEQ multiplex PCR; TCRdb stores just in-frame clones and leaves some out. The table lists some 230,000 clones, 65% to 85% of them singletons. The receptor was isolated from a woman in her twenties or thirties who had recovered from COVID-19. Specimen: peripheral blood.

In DNA, the CDR3 is TGTGCCACCAAGGAGGGGGGGAGCAATCAGCCCCAGCATTTT. Protein product: CATKEGGSNQPQHF. This chain joins TRBV19 and TRBJ1-5, with TRBD1 as a possible D gene (6 bases). Germline V CDR1 and CDR2: LNHDA, SQIVND (reference sequence). The CDR3 has 14 amino acids. V dropped 10 bases and J dropped 1 base, with 14 bases sitting between them.